This T cell receptor (beta chain) was captured by sequencing in a study of T-cell reconstitution after alpha-beta-depleted transplantation in children. The study, taken as a whole, reports: The study traced high day-60 TCRbeta diversity in some patients to surviving recipient T cells and thymic progenitors. Expanded clones from the graft, numbering several hundred, reportedly supplied alpha-beta T cells about two months after transplant. Counts and diversity of T cells one year after transplant came mostly from newly produced T cells.

Library preparation (for TCRbeta) was performed with unique molecular identifiers. One entry per CDR3 protein results from TCRdb running MiXCR on the PCR reads. The data contain hundreds of thousands of distinct CDR3 sequences, 20% to 30% of them singletons. The table lists this clonotype with a few counts. Antigen: not known. This material consisted of PBMCs, taken before TCRalphabeta/CD19-depleted stem cell transplant. This sequence originates from a girl aged 2-10 years with Fanconi anemia, due to receive a stem cell transplant.

For the CDR3, the DNA is TGTGCCATCAAGGCGGGGAGCTCCTACGAGCAGTACTTC. It encodes CAIKAGSSYEQYF. The chain is built from TRBV10-3 and TRBJ2-7; D is perhaps TRBD2 (6 bases). V dropped 7 bases and J dropped 0 bases, with 10 bases sitting between them. Germline CDR1 and CDR2: ENHRY and SYGVKD. This CDR3 is built from 13 residues.